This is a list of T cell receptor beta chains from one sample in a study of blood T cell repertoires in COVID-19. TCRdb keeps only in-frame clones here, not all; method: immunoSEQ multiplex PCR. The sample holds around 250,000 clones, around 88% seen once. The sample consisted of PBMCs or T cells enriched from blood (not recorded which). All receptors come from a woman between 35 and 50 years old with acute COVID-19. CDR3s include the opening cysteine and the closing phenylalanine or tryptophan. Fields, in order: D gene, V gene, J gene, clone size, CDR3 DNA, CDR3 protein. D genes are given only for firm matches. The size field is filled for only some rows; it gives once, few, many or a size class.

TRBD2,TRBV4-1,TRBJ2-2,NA,TGCGCCAGCAGCCAAAGGACTAGCTTTGCCGGGGAGCTGTTTTTT,CASSQRTSFAGELFF
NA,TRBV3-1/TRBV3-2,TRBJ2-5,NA,TGTGCCAGCAGCCACCCGGGACTCCAAGAGACCCAGTACTTC,CASSHPGLQETQYF
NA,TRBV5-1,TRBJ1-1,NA,TGCGCCAGCAGCTATCAGGGTGAGACTGAAGCTTTCTTT,CASSYQGETEAFF
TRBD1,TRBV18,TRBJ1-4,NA,TGTGCCAGCTCACAGGGACAGGATGGTCGCGAAAAACTGTTTTTT,CASSQGQDGREKLFF
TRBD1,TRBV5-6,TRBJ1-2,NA,TGTGCCAGCAGCGCGACAGGGGCGGATGGCTACACCTTC,CASSATGADGYTF
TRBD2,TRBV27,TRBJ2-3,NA,TGTGCCAGCATCCCCTCGGCGGGAGTGGTTAGCACAGATACGCAGTATTTT,CASIPSAGVVSTDTQYF
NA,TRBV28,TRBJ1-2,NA,TGTGCCAGCGCGTCCCCGCCCTATGGCTACACCTTC,CASASPPYGYTF
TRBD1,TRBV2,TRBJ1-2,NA,TGTGCCAGTTCCGGGGACAGGGTTTTCTCTGGCTACACCTTC,CASSGDRVFSGYTF
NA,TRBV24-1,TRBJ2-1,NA,TGTGCCACCAGTTTTAATACGGAGCTTGGGCAGTTCTTC,CATSFNTELGQFF
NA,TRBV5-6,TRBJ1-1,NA,TGTGCCAGCAGCCGTAAATGGGGAGGCACTGAAGCTTTCTTT,CASSRKWGGTEAFF
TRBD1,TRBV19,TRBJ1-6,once,TGTGCCAGTAATCAAGGCAGGGGGGATAATTCACCCCTCCACTTT,CASNQGRGDNSPLHF
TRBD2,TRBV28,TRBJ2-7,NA,TGTGCCAGCAGTTTATACCCCGGGCTAGCGGGAGGATCGGTCGAGCAGTACTTC,CASSLYPGLAGGSVEQYF
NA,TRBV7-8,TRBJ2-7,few,TGTGCCAGCAGCTCAGCGGACACTTCCTACGAGCAGTACTTC,CASSSADTSYEQYF
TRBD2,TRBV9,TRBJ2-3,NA,TGTGCCAGCAGCGTAGGCGGGAGGCTCACAGATACGCAGTATTTT,CASSVGGRLTDTQYF
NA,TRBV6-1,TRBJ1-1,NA,TGTGCCAGCAGTGACGGAGACAGACAGAACACTGAAGCTTTCTTT,CASSDGDRQNTEAFF
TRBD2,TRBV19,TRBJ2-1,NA,TGTGCCATTGGGGGAGCGGGAAATGAGCAGTTCTTC,CAIGGAGNEQFF
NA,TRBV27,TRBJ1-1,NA,TGTGCCAGCAGTTTAACTCTACCCGGGGATACTGAAGCTTTCTTT,CASSLTLPGDTEAFF
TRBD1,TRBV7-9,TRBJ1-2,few,TGTGCCAGCAGCTTAGAGACAGGGGTATATGGCTACACCTTC,CASSLETGVYGYTF
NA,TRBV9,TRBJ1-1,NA,TGTGCCAGCAGCCGGGGTCCGAACACTGAAGCTTTCTTT,CASSRGPNTEAFF
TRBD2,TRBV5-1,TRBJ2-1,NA,TGCGCCAGCAGCTTGTTGGGTAGCGGGAGTTACAATGAGCAGTTCTTC,CASSLLGSGSYNEQFF
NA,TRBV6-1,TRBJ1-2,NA,TGTGCCAGCAGTGAGCCGGGACACCCAAACTATGGCTACACCTTC,CASSEPGHPNYGYTF
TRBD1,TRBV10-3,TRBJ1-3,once,TGTGCCATCACCTGGGACAGGACTGAGGGAAACACCATATATTTT,CAITWDRTEGNTIYF
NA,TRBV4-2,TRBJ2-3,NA,TGTGCCAGCAGCCAACAGTTAAACCTAGCAGGAGATACGCAGTATTTT,CASSQQLNLAGDTQYF
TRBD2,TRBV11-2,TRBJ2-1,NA,TGTGCCAGCAGCTTAGGTAGCGGGAGTCCTCTCCCCCAGTTCTTC,CASSLGSGSPLPQFF
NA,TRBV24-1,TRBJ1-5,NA,TGTGCCACCAGTGATTTCGGCGGGAACAATCAGCCCCAGCATTTT,CATSDFGGNNQPQHF
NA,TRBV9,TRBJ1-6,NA,TGTGCCAGCAGCCCTACGGGGAGTTCACCCCTCCACTTT,CASSPTGSSPLHF
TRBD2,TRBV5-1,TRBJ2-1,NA,TGCGCCAGCAGACCATCAGGCCTAGCGGGATCCCCACAGTTCTTC,CASRPSGLAGSPQFF
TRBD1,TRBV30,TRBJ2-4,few,TGTGCCTGGAGAGGACCAAGACAGGGAATCAAAAACATTCAGTACTTC,CAWRGPRQGIKNIQYF
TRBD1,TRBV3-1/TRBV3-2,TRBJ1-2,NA,TGTGCCAGTCAGCAGGGGGAGTCGGGCGGCTACACCTTC,CASQQGESGGYTF
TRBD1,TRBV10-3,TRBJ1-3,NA,TGTGCCATCAGGACTCGGGACAGCAAGACCCACTCTGGAAACACCATATATTTT,CAIRTRDSKTHSGNTIYF